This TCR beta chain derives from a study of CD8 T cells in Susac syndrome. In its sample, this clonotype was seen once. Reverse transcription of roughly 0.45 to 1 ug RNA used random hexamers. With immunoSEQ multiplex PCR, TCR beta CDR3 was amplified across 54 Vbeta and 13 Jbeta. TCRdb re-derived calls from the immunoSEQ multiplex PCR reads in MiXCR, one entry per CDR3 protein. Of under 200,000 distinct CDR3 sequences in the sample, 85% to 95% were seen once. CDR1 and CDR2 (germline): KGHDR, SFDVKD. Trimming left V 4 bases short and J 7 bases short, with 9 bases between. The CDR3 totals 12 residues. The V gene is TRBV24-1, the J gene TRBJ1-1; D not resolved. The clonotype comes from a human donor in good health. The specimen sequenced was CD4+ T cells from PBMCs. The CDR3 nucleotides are TGTGCCACCAGTGACGAGGCAGGTGAAGCTTTCTTT. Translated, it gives CATSDEAGEAFF.